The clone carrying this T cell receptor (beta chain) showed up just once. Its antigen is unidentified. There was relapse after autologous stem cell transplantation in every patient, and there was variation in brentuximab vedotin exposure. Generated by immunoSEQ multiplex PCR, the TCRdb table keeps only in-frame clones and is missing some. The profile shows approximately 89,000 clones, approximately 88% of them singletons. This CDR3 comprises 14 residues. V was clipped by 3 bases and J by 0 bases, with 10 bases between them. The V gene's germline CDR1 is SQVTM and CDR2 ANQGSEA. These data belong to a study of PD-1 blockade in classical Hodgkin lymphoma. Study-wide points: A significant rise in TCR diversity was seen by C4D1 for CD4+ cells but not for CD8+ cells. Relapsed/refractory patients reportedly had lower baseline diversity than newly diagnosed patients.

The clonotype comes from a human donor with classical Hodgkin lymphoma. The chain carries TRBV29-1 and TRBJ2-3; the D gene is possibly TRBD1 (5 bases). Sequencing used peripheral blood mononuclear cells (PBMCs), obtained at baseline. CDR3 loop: CSVDAGSSTDTQYF. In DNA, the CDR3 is TGCAGCGTTGATGCAGGGTCAAGCACAGATACGCAGTATTTT.